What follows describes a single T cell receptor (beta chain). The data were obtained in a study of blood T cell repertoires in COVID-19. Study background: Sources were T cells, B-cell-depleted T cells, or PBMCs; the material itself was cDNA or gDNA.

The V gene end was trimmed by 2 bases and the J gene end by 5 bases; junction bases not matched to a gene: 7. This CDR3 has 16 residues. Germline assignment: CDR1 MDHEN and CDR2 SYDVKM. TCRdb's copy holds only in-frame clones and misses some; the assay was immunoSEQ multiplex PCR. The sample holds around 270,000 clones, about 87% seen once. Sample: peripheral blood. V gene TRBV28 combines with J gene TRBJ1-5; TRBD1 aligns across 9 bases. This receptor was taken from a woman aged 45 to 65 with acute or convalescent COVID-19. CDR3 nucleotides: TGTGCCAGCAGTTTAGGGTACACAGGGGGCGATCAGCCCCAGCATTTT. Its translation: CASSLGYTGGDQPQHF.